These 30 T cell receptor beta chains were all obtained from the same sample, sequenced in a study of cytomegalovirus exposure and HLA in healthy donors. Produced via immunoSEQ multiplex PCR; TCRdb's table is partial and in-frame only. The sample has about 120,000 clones; roughly 89% are singletons. The specimen sequenced was PBMCs. These TCRs come from a woman aged 18-30 years in good health and CMV-seronegative.

This rearrangement joins TRBV2 to TRBJ2-7; D is undetermined. With 4 bases removed from V and 2 bases from J, the gap between germline ends came to 9 bases. Germline loops: CDR1 SNHLY, CDR2 FYNNEI. There are 13 residues in the CDR3. The DNA for the CDR3 is TGTGCCAGCAGTGCTCTAAGTCCCTACGAGCAGTACTTC. Translation gives CASSALSPYEQYF.

The J gene is TRBJ2-1, the V gene TRBV25-1; the D gene is possibly TRBD1 (6 bases). Looked up from germline, CDR1 is MGHDK and CDR2 is SYGVNS. The CDR3 has 15 amino acids. V lost 8 bases, J lost 0 bases, and 14 bases lay in between. The CDR3 bases are TGTGCCAGCCAGGTAGGACAGAACTCCTACAATGAGCAGTTCTTC. Protein: CASQVGQNSYNEQFF.

V and J are TRBV30 and TRBJ2-5, with 7 bases matching TRBD2. V lost 5 bases to trimming and J lost 5 bases; unmatched junction nucleotides: 8. CDR3 size: 13 residues. Germline V gives CDR1 GTSNPN, CDR2 SVGIG (reference sequence). CDR3 DNA sequence: TGTGCCTGGGCTGGACTAGGAGGGGAGACCCAGTACTTC. Its translation is CAWAGLGGETQYF.

The chain has TRBV6-6 and TRBJ2-1; D not resolved. The V gene lost 3 bases and the J gene lost 6 bases, with 9 bases spanning the gap. From germline, CDR1 is MNHNY and CDR2 SVGAGI (reference sequence). The CDR3 runs to 13 residues. The CDR3 sequence is CASSYQFTNEQFF. CDR3 sequence (DNA): TGTGCCAGCAGTTATCAGTTTACCAATGAGCAGTTCTTC.

J is TRBJ2-5 and V is TRBV5-1; TRBD1 matches 8 bases. The V and J ends lost 4 bases and 5 bases, in that order; junction bases with no gene match: 7. CDR3 length: 14 amino acids. Germline V gene sequence: CDR1 SGHRS, CDR2 YFSETQ. The DNA for the CDR3 is TGCGCCAGCAGCCCGACAGGGGTGAGTGAGACCCAGTACTTC. This encodes CASSPTGVSETQYF.

The CDR3, as DNA: TGTGCCAGCAGCCGAGACGGACAGAGCAATCAGCCCCAGCATTTT. Its translation: CASSRDGQSNQPQHF. The chain couples TRBV7-2 to TRBJ1-5; D is possibly TRBD1 (6 bases). Trimming removed 5 bases at V and 1 base at J, with 12 bases between. The CDR3 has 15 amino acids. The germline gives CDR1 SGHTA, CDR2 FQGNSA.

The chain recombines TRBV7-9 with TRBJ1-5; 12 bases are a match to TRBD1. Germline CDR1 is SEHNR and CDR2 is FQNEAQ (reference sequence). Trimming at V came to 4 bases and at J to 6 bases, leaving 7 bases not matched to a gene. This CDR3 comprises 16 residues. CDR3: CASSYGTGGFGQPQHF. The DNA for the CDR3 is TGTGCCAGCAGCTACGGGACAGGGGGCTTCGGTCAGCCCCAGCATTTT.

The V gene is TRBV6-1, the J gene TRBJ1-1; TRBD1 agrees at 11 bases. This CDR3 spans 14 amino acids. Losses at the gene ends were 6 bases for V and 5 bases for J; bases not matched to a gene: 5. The V gene's germline CDR1 is MNHNS and CDR2 SASEGT. The CDR3 coding sequence is TGTGCCAGCAGGAGAGGACAGGGGGCAACTGAAGCTTTCTTT. This sequence encodes CASRRGQGATEAFF.

Regarding this clone: The sample carries other DNA sequences with the same CDR3. The chain is built from TRBV5-6 and TRBJ2-7, with D uncertain. The ends were cut back, 3 bases at V and 3 bases at J, with 4 bases in the middle. Germline V gives CDR1 SGHDT, CDR2 YYEEEE. This CDR3 has 11 amino acids. This CDR3 reads CASSSSYEQYF. CDR3 in DNA: TGTGCCAGCAGCTCTAGCTACGAGCAGTACTTC. Full variable domain (rest looked up from reference TRBV5-6 and TRBJ2-7): DAGVTQSPTHLIKTRGQQVTLRCSPKSGHDTVSWYQQALGQGPQFIFQYYEEEERQRGNFPDRFSGHQFPNYSSELNVNALLLGDSALYLCASSSSYEQYFGPGTRLTVT.

The CDR3: CASSLTGMGTGELFF. The CDR3 DNA is TGTGCCAGCAGCTTAACGGGAATGGGCACCGGGGAGCTGTTTTTT. This sequence joins TRBV11-2 and TRBJ2-2, with D maybe TRBD2 (5 bases). V dropped 2 bases and J dropped 4 bases, with 11 bases sitting between them. The CDR3 contains 15 residues. In germline, CDR1 is SGHAT, CDR2 FQNNGV.

The V gene is TRBV5-1, the J gene TRBJ2-7, with a weak D call TRBD2 (6 bases). The length of the CDR3 is 16 residues. V lost 6 bases and J lost 0, with 19 bases in between. The germline CDR1 and CDR2 sequences are SGHRS and YFSETQ. In DNA, the CDR3 is TGCGCCAGCACCAGCACGGGACTTGCGAGCTCCTACGAGCAGTACTTC. Translated, it gives CASTSTGLASSYEQYF.

This clone has only one observation. The chain couples TRBV2 to TRBJ1-3, with D perhaps matching TRBD1 (5 bases). The CDR3 is made up of 16 amino acids. The V and J ends lost 3 bases and 0 bases respectively, with 12 bases between them. Germline V gene data show CDR1 as SNHLY and CDR2 as FYNNEI. Written as DNA, the CDR3 is TGTGCCAGCAGTGAGTCCCCAGGGAACTCTGGAAACACCATATATTTT. Residues: CASSESPGNSGNTIYF.

The V call is TRBV6-6, the J call TRBJ1-4; possibly TRBD1 for D (6 bases). Germline CDR1 is MNHNY and CDR2 is SVGAGI (reference sequence). The CDR3 consists of 12 residues. V shed 9 bases and J shed 8 bases, with 13 bases lying between them. The chain's CDR3 is CASGSGDEKLFF. The CDR3 DNA reads as TGTGCCAGTGGTTCAGGGGACGAAAAACTGTTTTTT.

The rearrangement joins TRBV6-5 to TRBJ2-5, with TRBD1 matching over 7 bases. The germline V gene encodes CDR1 MNHEY and CDR2 SVGAGI. Trimming removed 4 bases from V and 4 bases from J; junction bases left unmatched: 6. The CDR3 covers 14 residues. The CDR3 DNA sequence: TGTGCCAGCAGTTCTATGGACAGGAGAGAGACCCAGTACTTC. Its translation is CASSSMDRRETQYF.

The V gene is TRBV5-1, the J gene TRBJ1-2, with D possibly being TRBD1 (6 bases). The germline gives CDR1 SGHRS, CDR2 YFSETQ. Trimming stripped 4 bases from V and 4 bases from J, with 14 bases between. The CDR3 has 14 amino acids. CDR3 residues: CASSHGQLGYGYTF. CDR3 bases: TGCGCCAGCAGCCATGGACAGCTTGGCTATGGCTACACCTTC.

The chain carries TRBV6-1 and TRBJ2-1, with D perhaps TRBD2 (7 bases). V was pared by 5 bases and J by 5 bases, with 16 bases between. The CDR3 is 15 amino acids. CDR1 MNHNS and CDR2 SASEGT come from the germline V gene. Here the CDR3 DNA reads TGTGCCAGCAGTAAGGGGGGGCTAGCGGACAATGAGCAGTTCTTC. It codes for CASSKGGLADNEQFF.

This chain links TRBV30 with TRBJ1-5; D perhaps matches TRBD1 (6 bases). CDR3 length: 16 residues. Germline CDR1 reads GTSNPN; CDR2 reads SVGIG (reference sequence). V lost 7 bases and J lost 0, with 19 bases in between. The DNA for the CDR3 is TGTGCCTACCACACAGGGAGGGGATTTAGCAATCAGCCCCAGCATTTT. Its protein product is CAYHTGRGFSNQPQHF.

The chain couples TRBV5-1 to TRBJ2-3; 10 bases map to TRBD2. The CDR3 runs to 15 residues. V shed 3 bases, J shed 1 base, and the junction held 2 bases outside the gene matches. Germline V gene data show CDR1 as SGHRS and CDR2 as YFSETQ. The CDR3 sequence is CASSSGTSGTDTQYF. The CDR3 DNA reads as TGCGCCAGCAGCTCCGGGACTAGCGGCACAGATACGCAGTATTTT.

On this clone itself: This sample also contains other DNA sequences that code for the same CDR3. The chain has TRBV11-3 and TRBJ2-1, with a tentative D call TRBD2 (5 bases). Trimming stripped 5 bases from V and 5 bases from J, with 7 bases between. Germline CDR1 reads SGHNT; CDR2 reads YENEEA. The CDR3 totals 12 residues. CDR3: CASSPGNNEQFF. CDR3 sequence (DNA): TGTGCCAGCAGCCCCGGGAACAATGAGCAGTTCTTC.

The chain recombines TRBV6-6 with TRBJ2-1, with TRBD2 matching 9 bases. CDR1 and CDR2 from the germline V gene are MNHNY and SVGAGI (reference sequence). The CDR3 covers 13 residues. J gave up 7 bases and V 8 bases, and 6 bases lay outside the gene matches. The DNA for the CDR3 is TGTGCCAGCCCTCGCGGGAGGGAAAATGAGCAGTTCTTC. Its protein product is CASPRGRENEQFF.

V gene TRBV5-6 combines with J gene TRBJ1-3; D is uncertain. This CDR3 is 17 amino acids long. V was clipped by 0 bases and J by 2 bases, with 15 bases between them. CDR1 is SGHDT and CDR2 is YYEEEE in the germline V gene. CDR3 amino acids: CASSLGHIFLAGNTIYF. In DNA, the CDR3 is TGTGCCAGCAGCTTGGGACATATCTTCTTGGCTGGAAACACCATATATTTT. The variable domain in full, completed from reference TRBV5-6 and TRBJ1-3, reads DAGVTQSPTHLIKTRGQQVTLRCSPKSGHDTVSWYQQALGQGPQFIFQYYEEEERQRGNFPDRFSGHQFPNYSSELNVNALLLGDSALYLCASSLGHIFLAGNTIYFGEGSWLTVV.

This clone was detected only once. The chain employs TRBV7-2 and TRBJ1-5; TRBD1 matches at 9 bases. The germline V gene has CDR1 SGHTA and CDR2 FQGNSA. V lost 1 base, J lost 4 bases, and 11 bases stayed unmatched. CDR3 size: 18 residues. CDR3 nucleotides: TGTGCCAGCAGCTTAGTTGGCTTCGGACAGGGGTCGAATCAGCCCCAGCATTTT. This codes for CASSLVGFGQGSNQPQHF.

CDR3 protein: CASRGTGYDEQFF. The CDR3 DNA sequence: TGTGCCAGCAGGGGGACAGGGTACGATGAGCAGTTCTTC. The V and J genes are TRBV5-6 and TRBJ2-1; 9 nucleotides align to TRBD1. The CDR3 has 13 residues. V lost 5 bases to trimming and J lost 8 bases; unmatched junction nucleotides: 5. The V gene's germline CDR1 is SGHDT and CDR2 YYEEEE.

V gene TRBV27 combines with J gene TRBJ1-1; the D gene is possibly TRBD1 (6 bases). Trimming stripped 2 bases from V and 3 bases from J, with 7 bases between. Germline V gives CDR1 MNHEY, CDR2 SMNVEV (reference sequence). The CDR3 runs to 13 residues. CDR3 loop: CASSLGQYTEAFF. CDR3 sequence (DNA): TGTGCCAGCAGTTTAGGACAGTACACTGAAGCTTTCTTT.

The V and J genes are TRBV10-1 and TRBJ2-1; D not resolved. The germline V gene has CDR1 WNHNN and CDR2 SYGVQD (reference sequence). V was cut by 2 bases and J by 5 bases, with 16 bases left in between. The CDR3 is made up of 16 amino acids. The CDR3 DNA follows: TGCGCCAGCAGTGAGCTTGCCGGGTCAAGCGACAATGAGCAGTTCTTC. Translated, it gives CASSELAGSSDNEQFF.

This rearrangement joins TRBV10-3 to TRBJ2-7, with 9 nucleotides matching TRBD2. The CDR3 covers 14 residues. Germline V CDR1 and CDR2: ENHRY, SYGVKD. V gave up 3 bases and J gave up 2 bases; unmatched junction bases: 2. CDR3 amino acids: CAISDAGGPYEQYF. CDR3 DNA: TGTGCCATCAGTGATGCGGGAGGGCCCTACGAGCAGTACTTC.

The genes are TRBV27 and TRBJ1-1; 7 bases fit TRBD1. This CDR3 is 13 amino acids long. In germline, CDR1 is MNHEY, CDR2 SMNVEV (reference sequence). V gave up 0 bases and J gave up 6 bases; unmatched junction bases: 1. The CDR3 region is CASSLSGTAEAFF. CDR3 in DNA: TGTGCCAGCAGTTTATCGGGGACAGCTGAAGCTTTCTTT.

This chain connects TRBV11-1 to TRBJ2-2, with 9 bases identical to TRBD2. The CDR3 length is 16 residues. V shed 5 bases, J shed 3 bases, and the junction held 7 bases outside the gene matches. Germline V CDR1 and CDR2: SGHAT, FQDESV (reference sequence). Written as DNA, the CDR3 is TGTGCCAGCAGCCGGGCCATAGCGGGAGACACCGGGGAGCTGTTTTTT. Amino acids: CASSRAIAGDTGELFF.

The J gene is TRBJ1-6, the V gene TRBV28; 9 positions match TRBD1. The J segment lost 8 bases and the V segment lost 6 bases, leaving 20 bases of the junction unmatched. The CDR3 runs 19 residues. Germline V gene sequence: CDR1 MDHEN, CDR2 SYDVKM. CDR3 DNA: TGTGCCAGCAGACCCACGACAGGGGGGTCGACCGTGGTGGATTCACCCCTCCACTTT. Protein: CASRPTTGGSTVVDSPLHF.

The chain links TRBV28 to TRBJ1-2, with D possibly being TRBD1 (6 bases). V gave up 7 bases and J gave up 3 bases, with 36 bases separating them. Germline CDR1 is MDHEN and CDR2 is SYDVKM. This CDR3 is built from 21 residues. The DNA for the CDR3 is TGTGCCAGCACCCCCGAACTGGGGGCGCGGGCCTTTGAGTTTAGATACTATGGCTACACCTTC. Translated, it gives CASTPELGARAFEFRYYGYTF.